These 22 T cell receptor beta chains were all obtained from the same sample, sequenced in a study of PD-1 blockade in classical Hodgkin lymphoma. Produced via immunoSEQ multiplex PCR; TCRdb's table is partial and in-frame only. The sample lists 100,000 or so clones; around 88% were seen once. Following autologous stem cell transplantation, relapse occurred in every patient, and exposure to brentuximab vedotin varied. This specimen was peripheral blood mononuclear cells (PBMCs), taken before the second cycle of nivolumab. All receptors come from a human donor with classical Hodgkin lymphoma.

The chain couples TRBV11-2 to TRBJ1-5; no definite D call. CDR1 and CDR2 (germline): SGHAT, FQNNGV. Trimming removed 11 bases at V and 0 bases at J, with 11 bases between. This CDR3 comprises 13 residues. DNA of the CDR3: TGTGCCCGCGGGCTGGCTAGCAATCAGCCCCAGCATTTT. Amino acids: CARGLASNQPQHF.

The chain couples TRBV2 to TRBJ2-7; D may match TRBD1 or TRBD2 (5 bases each). Germline loops: CDR1 SNHLY, CDR2 FYNNEI. The CDR3 covers 15 residues. Trimming left V 4 bases short and J 0 bases short, with 13 bases between. CDR3 region: CASSGEGFSSYEQYF. In DNA form, the CDR3 reads TGTGCCAGCAGTGGAGAGGGGTTTAGCTCCTACGAGCAGTACTTC.

J is TRBJ2-5 and V is TRBV30, with TRBD2 matching 10 bases. The better agreement between TRBJ2-7 and the DNA end casts doubt on the J call. CDR3 length: 14 residues. Per the germline V gene, CDR1 is GTSNPN and CDR2 is SVGIG (reference sequence). CDR3 in amino acids: CAWNVLAGDSEQYF. CDR3 DNA: TGTGCCTGGAATGTCCTAGCGGGGGATAGCGAGCAGTACTTC.

This clone has only a few counts. V and J are TRBV7-9 and TRBJ1-4; 8 nucleotides align to TRBD1. The CDR3 consists of 14 residues. Germline values: CDR1 SEHNR, CDR2 FQNEAQ (reference sequence). The J segment lost 8 bases and the V segment lost 5 bases, leaving 7 bases of the junction unmatched. The CDR3 loop is CASSPQGAREKLFF. The CDR3 bases are TGTGCCAGCAGCCCGCAGGGGGCAAGGGAAAAACTGTTTTTT. Full variable domain (rest looked up from reference TRBV7-9 and TRBJ1-4): DTGVSQNPRHKITKRGQNVTFRCDPISEHNRLYWYRQTLGQGPEFLTYFQNEAQLEKSRLLSDRFSAERPKGSFSTLEIQRTEQGDSAMYLCASSPQGAREKLFFGSGTQLSVL.

V gene TRBV7-2 combines with J gene TRBJ1-1; D perhaps matches TRBD1 (5 bases). The CDR3 consists of 15 residues. V was pared by 4 bases and J by 2 bases, with 14 bases between. CDR1 is SGHTA and CDR2 is FQGNSA in the germline V gene. The chain's CDR3 is CASSYREGINTEAFF. The CDR3 region has the DNA TGTGCCAGCAGCTACCGGGAGGGGATAAACACTGAAGCTTTCTTT.

The genes are TRBV15 and TRBJ2-5; 9 positions match TRBD2. The CDR3 covers 16 residues. With 1 base clipped from V and 5 bases from J, the junction kept 8 bases outside the gene matches. Germline V gene sequence: CDR1 LNHNV, CDR2 YYDKDF (reference sequence). CDR3 DNA sequence: TGTGCCACCAGCAGAGGGCTTGCGGGGGGGAGGGAGACCCAGTACTTC. Amino acid sequence: CATSRGLAGGRETQYF. The entire variable domain, with the rest obtained from reference TRBV15 and TRBJ2-5, is as follows: DAMVIQNPRYQVTQFGKPVTLSCSQTLNHNVMYWYQQKSSQAPKLLFHYYDKDFNNEADTPDNFQSRRPNTSFCFLDIRSPGLGDTAMYLCATSRGLAGGRETQYFGPGTRLLVL.

The chain couples TRBV2 to TRBJ2-5; no firm D call. The V gene lost 2 bases and the J gene lost 6 bases, with 4 bases spanning the gap. Germline values: CDR1 SNHLY, CDR2 FYNNEI. The CDR3 runs 11 residues. Here the CDR3 reads CASSEIKTQYF. The DNA of the CDR3 is TGTGCCAGCAGTGAAATAAAGACCCAGTACTTC.

The chain combines TRBV5-6 with TRBJ2-1; 11 positions agree with TRBD1. With V trimmed by 2 bases and J by 6 bases, 1 base remained unmatched. The germline gives CDR1 SGHDT, CDR2 YYEEEE. This CDR3 contains 14 residues. The CDR3 spells CASSFGTGGNEQFF. CDR3 coding DNA: TGTGCCAGCAGCTTCGGGACAGGGGGCAATGAGCAGTTCTTC.

This sequence joins TRBV6-6 and TRBJ1-5, with 9 bases identical to TRBD1. The CDR3 spans 15 residues. Looked up from germline, CDR1 is MNHNY and CDR2 is SVGAGI (reference sequence). The V gene end was trimmed by 4 bases and the J gene end by 6 bases; junction bases not matched to a gene: 7. The CDR3 loop reads CASSSGTGSPQPQHF. The CDR3 DNA reads as TGTGCCAGCAGTTCCGGGACAGGGAGCCCTCAGCCCCAGCATTTT.

The chain employs TRBV7-2 and TRBJ2-5, with 9 bases matching TRBD1. The DNA end favors TRBJ2-7, so the J call may be wrong. The CDR3 is made up of 14 amino acids. CDR1 and CDR2 from the germline V gene are SGHTA and FQGNSA. The CDR3 region is CASSRTGDHLEQYF. DNA of the CDR3: TGTGCCAGCAGCCGGACAGGGGACCATCTCGAGCAGTACTTC.

DNA for the CDR3: TGTGCCAGCAGTTACTCGAGCCTAAGCGGGGGGGCCGGTGGGGTCATTCAGTACTTC. Its protein is CASSYSSLSGGAGGVIQYF. The rearrangement links TRBV6-7 to TRBJ2-4, with 10 bases fitting TRBD2. TRBV6-7 is recorded as an ORF, its role being uncertain. The CDR3 loop spans 19 amino acids. The junction had 17 bases not matched to a gene; V was cut back by 0 bases and J by 9 bases.

The chain links TRBV6-5 to TRBJ2-7; 7 bases agree with TRBD2. The CDR3 consists of 14 residues. CDR1 is MNHEY, CDR2 SVGAGI, per germline. V lost 2 bases and J lost 3; bases outside the gene matches: 4. The CDR3 DNA sequence: TGTGCCAGCAGTTACGCGGGGGAGGACTACGAGCAGTACTTC. As protein: CASSYAGEDYEQYF.

The J gene is TRBJ2-5, the V gene TRBV19, with 8 nucleotides matching TRBD2. The V gene end was trimmed by 8 bases and the J gene end by 1 base; junction bases not matched to a gene: 9. The CDR3 totals 15 residues. Germline lookup yields CDR1 LNHDA and CDR2 SQIVND (reference sequence). This chain's CDR3 is CASSEVAGIQETQYF. The CDR3 DNA reads as TGTGCCAGTTCGGAGGTAGCGGGAATCCAAGAGACCCAGTACTTC.

The chain recombines TRBV6-5 with TRBJ2-1; unclear D gene. Germline V gives CDR1 MNHEY, CDR2 SVGAGI. V was pared by 3 bases and J by 7 bases, with 4 bases between. This CDR3 has 11 residues. The CDR3 DNA is TGTGCCAGCAGTTATACGAATGAGCAGTTCTTC. Its translation is CASSYTNEQFF.

CDR3 protein: CASRRGSAGNEKLFF. The CDR3 nucleotides read TGTGCCAGCAGGAGGGGTTCCGCAGGAAATGAAAAACTGTTTTTT. This chain joins TRBV28 and TRBJ1-4; tentatively, D is TRBD1 (5 bases). This CDR3 region has 15 residues. Trimming took off 6 bases at V and 5 bases at J, with 16 bases between the two ends. Germline CDR1 and CDR2: MDHEN and SYDVKM.

This clone occurred once. The V and J genes are TRBV5-6 and TRBJ1-1; the match to TRBD1 covers 8 bases. J was trimmed by 5 bases and V by 4 bases; bases with no gene match: 13. Germline loops: CDR1 SGHDT, CDR2 YYEEEE. The CDR3 consists of 16 residues. CDR3 amino acids: CASSSPQAGGRTEAFF. CDR3 nucleotide sequence: TGTGCCAGCAGCAGCCCCCAGGCAGGGGGCCGTACTGAAGCTTTCTTT.

The chain couples TRBV6-1 to TRBJ1-1; D uncertain. The CDR3 length is 11 residues. V lost 5 bases and J lost 6, with 7 bases in between. Germline V lookup: CDR1 MNHNS, CDR2 SASEGT. The CDR3 region has the DNA TGTGCCAGCAGTCGAGTCGCTGAAGCTTTCTTT. Protein sequence: CASSRVAEAFF.

This chain uses TRBV9 with TRBJ2-1; D unclear. CDR3 size: 12 residues. Trimming took off 0 bases at V and 10 bases at J, with 8 bases between the two ends. The germline CDR1 and CDR2 sequences are SGDLS and YYNGEE. The CDR3 DNA reads as TGTGCCAGCAGCGTAGTGGAGAACGAGCAGTTCTTC. The encoded protein is CASSVVENEQFF.

This chain links TRBV6-4 with TRBJ1-2; TRBD1 matches 7 bases. The CDR3 has 14 amino acids. Trimming at V came to 6 bases and at J to 4 bases, leaving 8 bases not matched to a gene. Germline CDR1 is MRHNA and CDR2 is SNTAGT. Written as DNA, the CDR3 is TGTGCCAGCAGCGACGACAGGGAACCCTATGGCTACACCTTC. The encoded protein is CASSDDREPYGYTF.

The chain combines TRBV30 with TRBJ1-5; a weak D match, TRBD1 (6 bases). Germline lookup yields CDR1 GTSNPN and CDR2 SVGIG (reference sequence). CDR3 size: 14 residues. The V gene lost 2 bases and the J gene lost 8 bases, with 16 bases spanning the gap. In nucleotides, the CDR3 is TGTGCCTGGAGTCAGGGGACTGGGGAGGAGCCCCAGCATTTT. Translated: CAWSQGTGEEPQHF.

The V and J genes are TRBV27 and TRBJ2-3; TRBD2 aligns across 11 bases. CDR1 and CDR2 from the germline V gene are MNHEY and SMNVEV (reference sequence). The CDR3 totals 17 residues. With 6 bases clipped from V and 7 bases from J, the junction kept 15 bases outside the gene matches. CDR3 region: CASRTVLAGGLLNTQYF. As DNA, the CDR3 is TGTGCCAGCAGGACCGTTCTAGCGGGGGGCCTCTTAAATACGCAGTATTTT.

The gene calls are TRBV6-1 and TRBJ1-2; D unclear. The CDR3 sequence is 13 residues long. Germline V gene data show CDR1 as MNHNS and CDR2 as SASEGT. V was trimmed by 3 bases and J by 8 bases, leaving 13 bases between them. The CDR3 region has the DNA TGTGCCAGCAGTGAGTTAGAGGTGGGAGGCTACACCTTC. Residues: CASSELEVGGYTF.